This TCR beta chain was captured in a study of T cells after yellow fever vaccination. Study findings and constraints: Relatively few clonotypes were ones that appeared in both CD4 and CD8 compartments.

TCRdb re-analysed the 5' RACE reads in MiXCR, keeping a single row per CDR3 protein. The sample lists about 400,000 distinct CDR3 sequences, about 6.2% occurring once. This clonotype was counted only a few times. Its antigen is currently unknown. Germline lookup yields CDR1 SQVTM and CDR2 ANQGSEA. V was cut by 5 bases and J by 0 bases, with 11 bases left in between. CDR3 length equals 14 residues. The sample was PBMCs, taken 5 days after the yellow fever booster vaccination. The sequence derives from a man aged 30 to 39 who received the YFV17D yellow fever vaccine. This sequence joins TRBV29-1 and TRBJ2-1; maybe TRBD2 (5 bases). The CDR3 sequence: CSVLWRSSYNEQFF. CDR3 bases: TGCAGCGTTTTATGGAGGAGCTCCTACAATGAGCAGTTCTTC.